The rows below give T cell receptor beta chains drawn from one sample of a study of early T cells in non-severe SARS-CoV-2 infection. Each CDR3 protein is one row after TCRdb ran MiXCR on the 5' RACE reads. This sample has about 80,000 distinct CDR3 sequences, with 9% to 14% found just once. Sequencing was done on a sample of whole blood. The receptors originated from an adult who was a healthcare worker with PCR-confirmed SARS-CoV-2 infection or an uninfected control (not recorded which). CDR3s include the opening cysteine and the closing phenylalanine or tryptophan. A D gene is named only where the DNA matches it firmly. Clone sizes are given selectively: once, few, many, or a class where the clone is expanded.

abundance	j_gene	v_gene	d_gene	CDR3aa	CDR3nt
many	TRBJ2-1	TRBV6-6	TRBD2	CASSYSGLAGVYNEQFF	TGTGCCAGCAGTTACTCGGGACTAGCGGGGGTCTACAATGAGCAGTTCTTC
few	TRBJ2-1	TRBV20-1	NA	CSARSTTTNYNEQFF	TGCAGTGCTAGATCGACTACGACAAACTACAATGAGCAGTTCTTC
many	TRBJ2-7	TRBV27	TRBD1	CASSLTGARYEQYF	TGTGCCAGCAGTTTGACAGGGGCACGGTACGAGCAGTACTTC
many	TRBJ1-1	TRBV6-2/TRBV6-3	NA	CASSYETRTEAFF	TGTGCCAGCAGTTACGAGACACGCACTGAAGCTTTCTTT
NA	TRBJ2-3	TRBV7-8	TRBD2	CASSLERGASDMQYF	TGTGCCAGCAGCTTGGAGCGGGGGGCGTCAGATATGCAGTATTTT
NA	TRBJ2-2	TRBV7-9	NA	CASSFFPAGELFF	TGTGCCAGCAGCTTTTTTCCGGCCGGGGAGCTGTTTTTT
many	TRBJ1-6	TRBV28	TRBD1	CASGGDRGNSPLHF	TGTGCCAGCGGGGGGGACAGGGGTAATTCACCCCTCCACTTT
NA	TRBJ1-1	TRBV28	NA	CASSLMNTEAFF	TGTGCCAGCAGTCTTATGAACACTGAAGCTTTCTTT
many	TRBJ1-5	TRBV28	NA	CASRSNQPQHF	TGTGCCAGCAGGTCCAATCAGCCCCAGCATTTT
many	TRBJ2-7	TRBV10-3	TRBD2	CAISERATSGSPMGSEQYF	TGTGCCATCAGTGAGCGCGCGACTAGCGGGTCCCCCATGGGGTCCGAGCAGTACTTC
few	TRBJ2-5	TRBV5-1	TRBD2	CASSLSGGRALGQETQYF	TGCGCCAGCAGCTTGAGCGGCGGGAGGGCATTGGGCCAAGAGACCCAGTACTTC
many	TRBJ2-5	TRBV9	TRBD1	CASSRGTVEETQYF	TGTGCCAGCAGCAGAGGGACAGTGGAGGAGACCCAGTACTTC